This T cell receptor (beta chain) was obtained from a study of control samples from healthy donors and cancer patients. TCRdb keeps only in-frame clones here, not all; method: immunoSEQ multiplex PCR. The sample contains 170,000 or so clones, around 92% of which appear only once. The CDR3 spans 20 residues. V dropped 6 bases and J dropped 2; count of bases not matched to a gene: 16. Germline V gene lookup returns CDR1 MNHNY and CDR2 SVGAGI (reference sequence). The chain couples TRBV6-6 to TRBJ2-3; 14 positions agree with TRBD2. The source is a woman aged 40 to 55 in good health. Sequences were obtained from blood. The CDR3 nucleotides read TGTGCCAGCAGCCCAAAGAGGGCCCTGACTAGCGGGGGGGCCACAGATACGCAGTATTTT. This encodes CASSPKRALTSGGATDTQYF.